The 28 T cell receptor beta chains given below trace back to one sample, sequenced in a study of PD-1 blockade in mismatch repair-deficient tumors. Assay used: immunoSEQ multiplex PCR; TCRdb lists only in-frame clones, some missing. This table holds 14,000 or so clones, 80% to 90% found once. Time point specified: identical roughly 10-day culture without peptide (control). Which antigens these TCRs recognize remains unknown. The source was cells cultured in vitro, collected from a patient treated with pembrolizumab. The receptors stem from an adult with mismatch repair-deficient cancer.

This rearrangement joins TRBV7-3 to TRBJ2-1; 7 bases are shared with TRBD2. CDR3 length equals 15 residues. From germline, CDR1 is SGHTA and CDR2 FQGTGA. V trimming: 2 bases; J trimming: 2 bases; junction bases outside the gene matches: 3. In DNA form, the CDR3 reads TGTGCCAGCAGCTTAGCGGGAGAAGCCTACAATGAGCAGTTCTTC. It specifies CASSLAGEAYNEQFF.

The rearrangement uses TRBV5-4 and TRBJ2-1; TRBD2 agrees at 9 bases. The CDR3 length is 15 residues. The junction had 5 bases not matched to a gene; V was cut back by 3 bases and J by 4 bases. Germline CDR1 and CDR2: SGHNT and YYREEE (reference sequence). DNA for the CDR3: TGTGCCAGCAGCTCGACTAGCGGAAAATACAATGAGCAGTTCTTC. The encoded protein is CASSSTSGKYNEQFF.

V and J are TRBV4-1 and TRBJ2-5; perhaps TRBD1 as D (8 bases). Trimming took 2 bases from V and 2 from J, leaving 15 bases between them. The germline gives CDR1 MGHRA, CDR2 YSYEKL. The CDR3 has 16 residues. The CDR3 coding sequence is TGCGCCAGCAGCCAACCCGACAGGGGAGGGCAAGAGACCCAGTACTTC. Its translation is CASSQPDRGGQETQYF.

CDR3 sequence reads: CSVAPGQGMNTEAFF. CDR3 in DNA: TGCAGCGTTGCCCCGGGACAGGGGATGAACACTGAAGCTTTCTTT. This chain joins TRBV29-1 and TRBJ1-1; 10 bases are a match to TRBD1. Looked up from germline, CDR1 is SQVTM and CDR2 is ANQGSEA. CDR3 length: 15 residues. The V segment lost 4 bases and the J segment 0 bases; nucleotides outside the gene matches: 5.

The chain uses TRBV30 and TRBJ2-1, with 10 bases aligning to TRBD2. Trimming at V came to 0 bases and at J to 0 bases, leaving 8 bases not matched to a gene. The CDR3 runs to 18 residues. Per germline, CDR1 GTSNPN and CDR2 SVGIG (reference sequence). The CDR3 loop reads CAWSVYRTSGNSYNEQFF. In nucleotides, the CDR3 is TGTGCCTGGAGTGTATACAGGACTAGCGGAAACTCCTACAATGAGCAGTTCTTC.

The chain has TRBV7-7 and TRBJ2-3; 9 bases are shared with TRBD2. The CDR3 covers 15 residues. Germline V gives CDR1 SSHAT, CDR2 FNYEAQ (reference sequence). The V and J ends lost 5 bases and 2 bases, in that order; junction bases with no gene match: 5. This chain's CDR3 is CASSRTSANTDTQYF. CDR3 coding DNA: TGTGCCAGCAGCCGGACTAGCGCCAACACAGATACGCAGTATTTT.

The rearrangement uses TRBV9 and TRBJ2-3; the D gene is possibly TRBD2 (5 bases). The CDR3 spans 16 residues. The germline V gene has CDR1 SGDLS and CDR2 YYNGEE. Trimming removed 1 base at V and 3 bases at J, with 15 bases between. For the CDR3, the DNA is TGTGCCAGCAGCGTATCGGTGGGAGCGAGGACAGATACGCAGTATTTT. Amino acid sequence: CASSVSVGARTDTQYF. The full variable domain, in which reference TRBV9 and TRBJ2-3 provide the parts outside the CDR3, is DSGVTQTPKHLITATGQRVTLRCSPRSGDLSVYWYQQSLDQGLQFLIQYYNGEERAKGNILERFSAQQFPDLHSELNLSSLELGDSALYFCASSVSVGARTDTQYFGPGTRLTVL.

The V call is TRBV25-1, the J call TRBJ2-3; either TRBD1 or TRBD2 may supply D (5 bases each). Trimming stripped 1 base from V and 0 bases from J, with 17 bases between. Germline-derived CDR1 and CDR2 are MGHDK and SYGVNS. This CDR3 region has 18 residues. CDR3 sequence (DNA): TGTGCCAGCAGTGAATGGGGTGGGGCGTGGGGGAGCACAGATACGCAGTATTTT. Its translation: CASSEWGGAWGSTDTQYF.

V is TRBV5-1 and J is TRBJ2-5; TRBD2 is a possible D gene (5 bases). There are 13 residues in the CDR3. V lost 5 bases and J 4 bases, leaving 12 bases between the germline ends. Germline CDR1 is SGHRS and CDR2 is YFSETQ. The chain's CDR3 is CASRPTGIETQYF. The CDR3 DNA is TGCGCCAGCAGACCGACGGGGATAGAGACCCAGTACTTC.

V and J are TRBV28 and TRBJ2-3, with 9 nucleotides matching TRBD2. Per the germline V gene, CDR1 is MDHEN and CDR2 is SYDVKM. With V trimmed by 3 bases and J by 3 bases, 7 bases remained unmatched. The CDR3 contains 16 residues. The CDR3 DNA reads TGTGCCAGCAGTTTCCCTAGCGGGATAATGACAGATACGCAGTATTTT. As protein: CASSFPSGIMTDTQYF.

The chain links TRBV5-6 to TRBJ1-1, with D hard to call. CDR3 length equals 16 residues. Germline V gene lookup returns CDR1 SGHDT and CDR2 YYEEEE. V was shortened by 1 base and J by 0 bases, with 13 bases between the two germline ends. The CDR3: CASSLLTSFMNTEAFF. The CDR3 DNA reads TGTGCCAGCAGCTTGCTGACGTCTTTCATGAACACTGAAGCTTTCTTT. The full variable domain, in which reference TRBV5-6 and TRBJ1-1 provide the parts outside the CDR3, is DAGVTQSPTHLIKTRGQQVTLRCSPKSGHDTVSWYQQALGQGPQFIFQYYEEEERQRGNFPDRFSGHQFPNYSSELNVNALLLGDSALYLCASSLLTSFMNTEAFFGQGTRLTVV.

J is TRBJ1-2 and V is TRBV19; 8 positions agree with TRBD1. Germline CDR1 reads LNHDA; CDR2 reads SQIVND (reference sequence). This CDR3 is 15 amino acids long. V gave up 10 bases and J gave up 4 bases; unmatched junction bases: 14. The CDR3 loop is CAIRPGTGDAYGYTF. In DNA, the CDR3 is TGTGCCATTCGCCCCGGGACAGGTGACGCCTATGGCTACACCTTC. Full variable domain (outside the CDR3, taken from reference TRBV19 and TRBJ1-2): DGGITQSPKYLFRKEGQNVTLSCEQNLNHDAMYWYRQDPGQGLRLIYYSQIVNDFQKGDIAEGYSVSREKKESFPLTVTSAQKNPTAFYLCAIRPGTGDAYGYTFGSGTRLTVV.

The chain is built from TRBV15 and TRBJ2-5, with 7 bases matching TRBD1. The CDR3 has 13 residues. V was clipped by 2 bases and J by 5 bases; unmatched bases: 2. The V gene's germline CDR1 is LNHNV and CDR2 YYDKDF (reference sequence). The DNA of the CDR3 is TGTGCCACCAGCAGACAGGGACAGGAGACCCAGTACTTC. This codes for CATSRQGQETQYF.

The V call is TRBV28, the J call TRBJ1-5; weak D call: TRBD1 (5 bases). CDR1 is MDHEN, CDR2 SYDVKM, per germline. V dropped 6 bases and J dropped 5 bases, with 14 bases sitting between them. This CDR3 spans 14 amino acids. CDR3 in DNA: TGTGCCAGCAGGCTCCCGGGACGCGATCAGCCCCAGCATTTT. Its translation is CASRLPGRDQPQHF.

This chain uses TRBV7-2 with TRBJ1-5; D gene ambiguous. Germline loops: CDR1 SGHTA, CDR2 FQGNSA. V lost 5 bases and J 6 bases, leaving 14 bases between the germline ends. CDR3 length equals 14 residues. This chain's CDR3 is CASSPYVGGQPQHF. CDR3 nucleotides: TGTGCCAGCAGCCCTTATGTGGGCGGTCAGCCCCAGCATTTT.

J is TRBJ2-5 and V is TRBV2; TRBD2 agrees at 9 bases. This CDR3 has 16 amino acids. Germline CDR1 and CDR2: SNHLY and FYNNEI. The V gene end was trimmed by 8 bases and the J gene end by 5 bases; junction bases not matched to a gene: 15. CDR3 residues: CASREWSGRSGETQYF. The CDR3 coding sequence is TGTGCCAGCCGGGAGTGGAGCGGGAGGAGTGGGGAGACCCAGTACTTC.

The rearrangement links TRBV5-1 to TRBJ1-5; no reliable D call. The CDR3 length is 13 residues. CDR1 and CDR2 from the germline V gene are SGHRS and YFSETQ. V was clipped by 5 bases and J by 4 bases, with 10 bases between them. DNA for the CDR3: TGCGCCAGCAGTTACTACACGAATCAGCCCCAGCATTTT. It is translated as CASSYYTNQPQHF.

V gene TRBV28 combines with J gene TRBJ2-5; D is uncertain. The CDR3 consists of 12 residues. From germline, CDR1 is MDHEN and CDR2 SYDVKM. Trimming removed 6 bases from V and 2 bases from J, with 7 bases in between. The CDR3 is CASRGIQETQYF. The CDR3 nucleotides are TGTGCCAGCAGGGGAATTCAAGAGACCCAGTACTTC.

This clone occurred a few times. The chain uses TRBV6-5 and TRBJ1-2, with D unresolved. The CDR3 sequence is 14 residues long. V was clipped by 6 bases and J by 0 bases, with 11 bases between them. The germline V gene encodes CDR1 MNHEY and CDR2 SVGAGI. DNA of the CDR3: TGTGCCAGCAGACCGACAAGAACTAACTATGGCTACACCTTC. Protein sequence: CASRPTRTNYGYTF.

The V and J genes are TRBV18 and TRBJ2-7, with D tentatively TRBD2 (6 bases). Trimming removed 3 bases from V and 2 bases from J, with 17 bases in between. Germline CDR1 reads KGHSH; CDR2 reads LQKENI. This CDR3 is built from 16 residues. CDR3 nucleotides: TGTGCCAGCTCACCCGTAATAGCGGAGCCCCCCTACGAGCAGTACTTC. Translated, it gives CASSPVIAEPPYEQYF.

The CDR3 region is CASSDPRQGLCNEQFF. The CDR3 region has the DNA TGTGCCAGCAGTGACCCTAGACAGGGCCTATGCAATGAGCAGTTCTTC. V is TRBV6-4 and J is TRBJ2-1; 7 bases fit TRBD1. This CDR3 contains 16 residues. V lost 2 bases and J lost 6; bases outside the gene matches: 10. Per germline, CDR1 MRHNA and CDR2 SNTAGT.

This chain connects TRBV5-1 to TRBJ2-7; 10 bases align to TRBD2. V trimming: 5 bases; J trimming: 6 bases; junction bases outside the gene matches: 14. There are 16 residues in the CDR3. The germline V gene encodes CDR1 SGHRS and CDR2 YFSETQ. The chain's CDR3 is CASSPLSGRSSGEQYF. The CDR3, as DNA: TGCGCCAGCAGTCCCCTTAGCGGGAGGAGCAGTGGCGAGCAGTACTTC.

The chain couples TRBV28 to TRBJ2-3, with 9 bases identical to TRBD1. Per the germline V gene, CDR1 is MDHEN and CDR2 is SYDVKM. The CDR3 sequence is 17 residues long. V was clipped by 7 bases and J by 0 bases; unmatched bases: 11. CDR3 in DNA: TGTGCCAGCAATACGCCGGGACAGGGTAGAAGCACAGATACGCAGTATTTT. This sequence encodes CASNTPGQGRSTDTQYF.

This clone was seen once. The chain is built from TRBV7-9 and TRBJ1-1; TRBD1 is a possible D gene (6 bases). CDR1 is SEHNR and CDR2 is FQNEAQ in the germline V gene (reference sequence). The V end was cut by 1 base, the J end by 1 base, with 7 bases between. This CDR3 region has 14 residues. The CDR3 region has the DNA TGTGCCAGCAGCTTAGGGACAGCGAACACTGAAGCTTTCTTT. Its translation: CASSLGTANTEAFF.

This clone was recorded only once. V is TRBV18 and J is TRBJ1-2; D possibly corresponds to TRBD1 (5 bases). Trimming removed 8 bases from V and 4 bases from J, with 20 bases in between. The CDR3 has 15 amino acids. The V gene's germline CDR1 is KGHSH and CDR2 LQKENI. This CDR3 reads CASTTVLGRPYGYTF. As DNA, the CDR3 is TGTGCCAGCACGACCGTCCTGGGACGGCCCTATGGCTACACCTTC. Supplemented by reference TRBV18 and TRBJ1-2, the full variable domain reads NAGVMQNPRHLVRRRGQEARLRCSPMKGHSHVYWYRQLPEEGLKFMVYLQKENIIDESGMPKERFSAEFPKEGPSILRIQQVVRGDSAAYFCASTTVLGRPYGYTFGSGTRLTVV.

The CDR3 nucleotides are TGTGCCAGCAGCTTCCTGGGTTACGAGCAGTACTTC. As protein: CASSFLGYEQYF. This sequence joins TRBV7-8 and TRBJ2-7; no clear D. This CDR3 is built from 12 residues. Between the trimmed V and J ends, which lost 3 bases and 4 bases, there was a span of 7 bases. Germline-derived CDR1 and CDR2 are SGHVS and FQNEAQ.

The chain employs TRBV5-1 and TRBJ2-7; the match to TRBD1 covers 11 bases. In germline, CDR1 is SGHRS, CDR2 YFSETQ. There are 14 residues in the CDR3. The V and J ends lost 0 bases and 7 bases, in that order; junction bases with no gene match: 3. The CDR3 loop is CASSLADRGREQYF. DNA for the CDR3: TGCGCCAGCAGCTTGGCGGACAGGGGGCGAGAGCAGTACTTC. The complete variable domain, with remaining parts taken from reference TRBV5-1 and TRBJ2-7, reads KAGVTQTPRYLIKTRGQQVTLSCSPISGHRSVSWYQQTPGQGLQFLFEYFSETQRNKGNFPGRFSGRQFSNSRSEMNVSTLELGDSALYLCASSLADRGREQYFGPGTRLTVT.

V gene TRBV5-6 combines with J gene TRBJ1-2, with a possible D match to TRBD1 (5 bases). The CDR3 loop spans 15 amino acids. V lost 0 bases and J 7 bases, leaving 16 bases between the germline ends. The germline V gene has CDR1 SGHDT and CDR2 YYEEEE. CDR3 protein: CASSLGRGLTIGYTF. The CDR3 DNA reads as TGTGCCAGCAGCTTGGGTCGGGGGTTGACTATTGGCTACACCTTC.